Below, 16 T cell receptor beta chains from the same sample are listed, as sequenced in a study of cytomegalovirus exposure and HLA in healthy donors. With 60 Vbeta and 13 Jbeta primers, the PCR was carried out. Some clones are missing from TCRdb's copy, which holds only in-frame ones; the method was immunoSEQ multiplex PCR. The sample includes 90,000 or so clones, approximately 80% of them seen just once. The sequencing sample was made of PBMCs. The receptors were sampled from a man under 40 in good health and CMV-seropositive.

The gene calls are TRBV7-2 and TRBJ2-7; D perhaps matches TRBD1 (5 bases). From germline, CDR1 is SGHTA and CDR2 FQGNSA. The CDR3 length is 14 residues. V lost 2 bases, J lost 2 bases, and 10 bases lay in between. CDR3 sequence (DNA): TGTGCCAGCAGCTTACGCCGACAGACCTACGAGCAGTACTTC. Translated: CASSLRRQTYEQYF.

The rearrangement links TRBV10-2 to TRBJ1-2, with TRBD1 matching 8 bases. The CDR3 loop spans 13 amino acids. The junction had 9 bases not matched to a gene; V was cut back by 11 bases and J by 4 bases. Per the germline V gene, CDR1 is WSHSY and CDR2 is SAAADI. The CDR3 region is CAGWTGKSYGYTF. In DNA form, the CDR3 reads TGCGCCGGCTGGACAGGGAAAAGCTATGGCTACACCTTC.

The V call is TRBV19, the J call TRBJ1-6; 7 bases match TRBD1. The germline gives CDR1 LNHDA, CDR2 SQIVND (reference sequence). V lost 4 bases, J lost 10 bases, and 10 bases stayed unmatched. The CDR3 sequence is 15 residues long. CDR3 amino acids: CASSTRTGPESPLHF. The CDR3 region has the DNA TGTGCCAGTAGTACTCGGACAGGACCGGAATCACCCCTCCACTTT.

V is TRBV27 and J is TRBJ1-1, with a possible D match to TRBD1 (5 bases). The CDR3 contains 15 residues. The germline V gene has CDR1 MNHEY and CDR2 SMNVEV (reference sequence). V was shortened by 3 bases and J by 1 base, with 12 bases between the two germline ends. The CDR3 DNA reads as TGTGCCAGCAGTTTTAGGGGCCGCCAGAACACTGAAGCTTTCTTT. Translation gives CASSFRGRQNTEAFF.

The chain employs TRBV6-1 and TRBJ1-2; D gene ambiguous. CDR1 and CDR2 (germline): MNHNS, SASEGT. Trimming took off 2 bases at V and 4 bases at J, with 5 bases between the two ends. The CDR3 totals 12 residues. The CDR3 protein is CASSERGYGYTF. Here the CDR3 DNA reads TGTGCCAGCAGTGAACGCGGCTATGGCTACACCTTC.

The genes are TRBV25-1 and TRBJ2-1, with TRBD2 identical over 9 bases. Germline V gene lookup returns CDR1 MGHDK and CDR2 SYGVNS. Losses at the gene ends were 6 bases for V and 6 bases for J; bases not matched to a gene: 9. The CDR3 consists of 15 residues. CDR3 loop: CASSWGGRAFNEQFF. CDR3 coding DNA: TGTGCCAGCAGCTGGGGCGGGAGGGCCTTCAATGAGCAGTTCTTC.

This rearrangement joins TRBV28 to TRBJ2-7, with a possible D match to TRBD1 (5 bases). This CDR3 contains 13 residues. CDR1 and CDR2 (germline): MDHEN, SYDVKM. V lost 5 bases and J lost 1, with 9 bases in between. CDR3 in DNA: TGTGCCAGCAGTCAGGGTGAGTCCTACGAGCAGTACTTC. Translation: CASSQGESYEQYF.

The chain uses TRBV11-2 and TRBJ2-1; 11 nucleotides match TRBD2. CDR3 size: 14 residues. Trimming cost V 1 base and J 16 bases; bases outside gene matches: 9. In germline, CDR1 is SGHAT, CDR2 FQNNGV. The CDR3 is CASSLVGTSGAQFF. The CDR3, as DNA: TGTGCCAGCAGCTTAGTCGGGACTAGCGGAGCCCAATTCTTC.

The genes are TRBV9 and TRBJ2-2, with 7 bases fitting TRBD2. The V gene's germline CDR1 is SGDLS and CDR2 YYNGEE. The CDR3 totals 17 residues. The J segment lost 6 bases and the V segment lost 0 bases, leaving 11 bases of the junction unmatched. CDR3 loop: CASSVVPGRPDPGELFF. In DNA, the CDR3 is TGTGCCAGCAGCGTAGTTCCCGGGAGGCCCGACCCCGGGGAGCTGTTTTTT.

The chain links TRBV4-3 to TRBJ1-3; possibly TRBD1 for D (5 bases). CDR3 length: 16 residues. Trimming took off 1 base at V and 0 bases at J, with 10 bases between the two ends. Germline loops: CDR1 LGHNA, CDR2 YSLEER. The chain's CDR3 is CASSQAHRSSGNTIYF. Written as DNA, the CDR3 is TGCGCCAGCAGCCAAGCCCACAGGAGCTCTGGAAACACCATATATTTT.

The rearrangement links TRBV19 to TRBJ1-1; TRBD1 matches 7 bases. The V gene's germline CDR1 is LNHDA and CDR2 SQIVND (reference sequence). The trim removed 7 bases at V and 0 bases at J, leaving 5 bases unmatched. This CDR3 contains 14 residues. As DNA, the CDR3 is TGTGCCAGTACCTGGGACAGATTGAACACTGAAGCTTTCTTT. Its protein is CASTWDRLNTEAFF.

The chain is built from TRBV6-5 and TRBJ2-1; 15 positions match TRBD2. The CDR3 consists of 16 residues. CDR1 and CDR2 (germline): MNHEY, SVGAGI. V was pared by 2 bases and J by 4 bases, with 0 bases of the junction left unmatched. The CDR3 reads CASSYGLAGGYNEQFF. As DNA, the CDR3 is TGTGCCAGCAGTTACGGACTAGCGGGAGGGTACAATGAGCAGTTCTTC.

This clone came up a few times. The chain carries TRBV19 and TRBJ2-7; 7 nucleotides align to TRBD1. V lost 6 bases to trimming and J lost 3 bases; unmatched junction nucleotides: 8. The germline V gene encodes CDR1 LNHDA and CDR2 SQIVND (reference sequence). The CDR3 is 14 amino acids. The CDR3 nucleotides read TGTGCCAGTAGCCAGACAGGGCCCTTCTACGAGCAGTACTTC. Protein: CASSQTGPFYEQYF. The full variable domain, its missing parts supplied by reference TRBV19 and TRBJ2-7, is DGGITQSPKYLFRKEGQNVTLSCEQNLNHDAMYWYRQDPGQGLRLIYYSQIVNDFQKGDIAEGYSVSREKKESFPLTVTSAQKNPTAFYLCASSQTGPFYEQYFGPGTRLTVT.

This sequence joins TRBV5-1 and TRBJ2-2; no firm D call. This CDR3 comprises 12 residues. Trimming shortened V by 6 bases and J by 7 bases, and 10 bases separated the two germline ends. CDR1 is SGHRS and CDR2 is YFSETQ in the germline V gene. DNA for the CDR3: TGCGCCAGCACCGTCTCGGGCGGGGAGCTGTTTTTT. This encodes CASTVSGGELFF.

This clone was picked up one time. The chain uses TRBV9 and TRBJ2-3; the D gene is possibly TRBD2 (6 bases). Trimming shortened V by 0 bases and J by 1 base, and 9 bases separated the two germline ends. This CDR3 region has 15 residues. The germline V gene encodes CDR1 SGDLS and CDR2 YYNGEE. The CDR3 region has the DNA TGTGCCAGCAGCGTAGTCGGGAGAGGCACAGATACGCAGTATTTT. This sequence encodes CASSVVGRGTDTQYF.

There are a few counts of this clone. This chain uses TRBV5-1 with TRBJ2-1, with TRBD2 matching 12 bases. The CDR3 length is 20 residues. V trimming: 4 bases; J trimming: 5 bases; junction bases outside the gene matches: 19. CDR1 is SGHRS, CDR2 YFSETQ, per germline. CDR3 sequence: CASSRTGTGWGLAGDNEQFF. The CDR3 nucleotides read TGCGCCAGCAGCCGAACCGGGACAGGGTGGGGACTAGCGGGTGACAATGAGCAGTTCTTC.